The clone carrying this T cell receptor (beta chain) came up a few times. The germline gives CDR1 MDHEN, CDR2 SYDVKM. The CDR3 loop spans 16 amino acids. Trimming left V 4 bases short and J 0 bases short, with 13 bases between. The data stem from a study of technical replicates of blood from a handful of donors. Here immunoSEQ multiplex PCR was the method, and the copy in TCRdb shows in-frame clones only, minus some. The sample carries some 80,000 clones, about 90% recorded once. Sequencing input: T cells isolated from PBMCs. J is TRBJ1-5 and V is TRBV28; D is unresolved. The receptor's source is a human donor in good health. CDR3 DNA sequence: TGTGCCAGCAGTTCCATCCGAACAGTTAGCAATCAGCCCCAGCATTTT. It yields the protein CASSSIRTVSNQPQHF.